Sequencing of this T cell receptor beta chain was carried out in a study of blood T cell repertoires in COVID-19 (dated by TCRdb to 2020 to 2021). For the study in its entirety: Samples covering the acute and convalescent phases of COVID-19 were provided by collaborators in the United States, Italy and Spain. The material from the prospective study consisted of cDNA or gDNA derived from T cells, B-cell-depleted T cells, or PBMCs. Deeply sampled blood TCRbeta repertoires from subjects exposed to, actively infected with, or recovered from COVID-19 were included in the dataset. The repertoires were released in a freely available public database intended as a resource for research on the immune response to SARS-CoV-2. The samples were drawn from two sources: the first 160 participants of the ongoing ImmuneRACE study, and 1,254 subjects contributed by 6 global collaborators. Nearly every sample came with metadata listing a de-identified subject ID, COVID-19 status, age in years and sex. Where HLA class I and class II types were available, the types were taken from metadata supplied by the sample provider, not from assay-based typing. The study at large found these results: The quantity of clinical and demographic metadata differed by source and by participant and was supplied without curation.

For CDR1 and CDR2, the germline V gene lists ENHRY and SYGVKD. Between the V and J ends, shortened by 6 bases and 3 bases respectively, the junction contains 18 bases. The CDR3 runs 15 amino acids, cysteine and phenylalanine included. Kept here is only the CDR3 DNA, which spans 45 bases and is read in frame from base 1. This clone has a handful of counts. This clone's antigen is unknown. Per-base qualities were not stored, and no clone one base away is much larger. Enrolling through a virtual design, the prospective study's participants ranged in age from about 18 to 100 years and lived across about two dozen United States geographic areas. In the prospective study, participants were assigned to cohorts based on the clinical history participants reported in a screening survey and a study questionnaire. Recovered participants in ImmuneRACE Cohort 3 were defined by two consecutive negative NP/OP PCR tests, clearance by a healthcare professional, or resolution of symptoms. Each participant in the prospective study had whole blood, serum and a nasopharyngeal or oropharyngeal swab collected by mobile phlebotomists. Over a roughly 2-month period, participants in the prospective study had the option of providing additional blood draws and questionnaires. Before DNA extraction, blood samples from the prospective study were shipped at room temperature or frozen.

The immunoSEQ Assay, a bias-controlled multiplex PCR, was used to amplify TCRbeta CDR3 regions from genomic DNA. Per the original workflow: The number of nucleated cells in each sample was estimated from the amplification of reference gene primers within the assay. To quantify the absolute abundance of each unique TCRbeta CDR3 rearrangement, sequence reads were collapsed and filtered. For each sample, productive Simpson clonality was calculated as the square root of Simpson's diversity index across productive rearrangements. TCRdb provides this immuneACCESS table in a form limited to in-frame rearrangements. Some clones are lacking; in checked studies, under half of them reflect an unresolved V gene, and why the rest are absent is not known. V, J and clone size are those of that table, while D and trimming were read from the DNA. The sample table records about 220,000 clones; 82% of these occur just once. The ten largest clones take up about 3.3% of the sample.

The sequenced sample consisted of PBMCs or T cells enriched from blood (not recorded which). This sequence uses TRBV10-3 and TRBJ2-7, and possibly TRBD2, on 5 matching bases. This clonotype was obtained from a woman aged 55-70 years who had recovered from COVID-19. The nucleotide sequence reads TGTGCCATCAGCGGGGTAGAGGGTTGGCGCTACGAGCAGTACTTC. It codes for CAISGVEGWRYEQYF.